This T cell receptor (beta chain) originates from a study of blood T cells in healthy people across ages. This clonotype has just a few counts. Its antigen remains unknown. Study outcomes and limitations: Estimates of total diversity, which came from one million sequenced T cells, were considered to be underestimates. Relative to aged donors, long-lived donors carried more naive CD4+ cells and displayed higher diversity.

Combining a sample-barcoded 5' primer with a J-beta primer mix, a second PCR ran for 7 to 11 cycles. TCRdb re-called the 5' RACE reads with MiXCR, one entry per CDR3 protein. The sample yields around 990,000 distinct CDR3 sequences, around 27% seen once. This sample also belongs to another study, concerning T cells of mothers and their children. This second report adds: Overlap ran slightly, non-significantly higher for related than unrelated mother-child pairs. No T cell clones of persistent microchimeric origin were detected.

The source is a girl aged 2 to 10 in good health. The sequencing input was blood.

The CDR3 sequence: CASSLRGGTSNQPQHF. CDR3 nucleotides: TGTGCCAGCAGTCTGAGGGGGGGCACGAGCAATCAGCCCCAGCATTTT. The rearrangement links TRBV6-6 to TRBJ1-5; a possible D gene is TRBD1 (6 bases). This CDR3 comprises 16 residues. Germline V lookup: CDR1 MNHNY, CDR2 SVGAGI (reference sequence). V lost 5 bases to trimming and J lost 1 base, with 15 bases between them.